The clone carrying this T cell receptor beta chain has only a few counts. Antigen specificity is unknown. Unique molecular identifiers were incorporated when the TCRbeta library was constructed. From the PCR reads, TCRdb called clonotypes with MiXCR, one entry per CDR3 protein. The table shows a few hundred thousand distinct CDR3 sequences, with around 15% occurring only once. These data are taken from a study of T-cell reconstitution after alpha-beta-depleted transplantation in children. The CDR3 has 15 amino acids. V lost 2 bases and J lost 6; bases outside the gene matches: 9. Germline lookup yields CDR1 DFQATT and CDR2 SNEGSKA (reference sequence). Notes on the study in general: The study reportedly traced alpha-beta T cells about two months after transplant to several hundred expanded graft clones.

The input for sequencing was PBMCs, mostly from graft donor cells, taken 360 days after TCRalphabeta/CD19-depleted stem cell transplant. The sequence derives from a boy younger than two who had a stem cell transplant for Wiskott-Aldrich syndrome, so the T cells may come from the graft donor. The genes are TRBV20-1 and TRBJ2-2; 7 bases agree with TRBD2. The CDR3 protein is CSARRLAIEPGELFF. The CDR3 DNA is TGCAGTGCTAGAAGACTAGCCATCGAACCCGGGGAGCTGTTTTTT.